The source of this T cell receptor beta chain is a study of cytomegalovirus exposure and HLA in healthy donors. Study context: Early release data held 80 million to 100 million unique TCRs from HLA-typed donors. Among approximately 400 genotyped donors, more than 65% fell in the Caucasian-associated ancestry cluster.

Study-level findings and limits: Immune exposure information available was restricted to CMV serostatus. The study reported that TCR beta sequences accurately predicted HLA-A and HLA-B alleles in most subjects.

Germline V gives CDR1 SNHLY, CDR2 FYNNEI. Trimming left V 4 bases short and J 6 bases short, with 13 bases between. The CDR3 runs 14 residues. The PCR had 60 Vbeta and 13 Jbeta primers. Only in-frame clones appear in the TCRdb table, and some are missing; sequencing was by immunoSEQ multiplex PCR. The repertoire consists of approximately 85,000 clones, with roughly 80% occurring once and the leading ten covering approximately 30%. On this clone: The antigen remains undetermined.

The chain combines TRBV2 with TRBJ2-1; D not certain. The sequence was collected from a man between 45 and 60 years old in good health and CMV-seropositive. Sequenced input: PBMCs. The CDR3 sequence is CASSGSSEFNEQFF. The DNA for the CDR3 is TGTGCCAGCAGTGGTTCCTCGGAGTTCAATGAGCAGTTCTTC.